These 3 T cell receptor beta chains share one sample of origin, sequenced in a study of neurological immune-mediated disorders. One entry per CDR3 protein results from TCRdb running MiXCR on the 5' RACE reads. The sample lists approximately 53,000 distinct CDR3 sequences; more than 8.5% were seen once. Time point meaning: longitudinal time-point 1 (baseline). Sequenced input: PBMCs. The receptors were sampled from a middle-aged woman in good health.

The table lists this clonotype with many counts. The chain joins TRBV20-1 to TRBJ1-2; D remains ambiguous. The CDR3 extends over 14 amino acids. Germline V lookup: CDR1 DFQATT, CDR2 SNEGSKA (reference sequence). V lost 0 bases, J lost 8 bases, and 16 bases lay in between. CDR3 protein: CSARDLSLSGGYTF. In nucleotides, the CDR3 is TGCAGTGCTAGAGATTTGTCCTTATCGGGGGGCTACACCTTC.

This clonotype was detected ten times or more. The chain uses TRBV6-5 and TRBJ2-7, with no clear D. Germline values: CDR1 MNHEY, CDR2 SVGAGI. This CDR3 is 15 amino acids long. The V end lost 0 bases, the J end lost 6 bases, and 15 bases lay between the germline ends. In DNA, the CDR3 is TGTGCCAGCAGTTACTCGACGGCGCAGGCACGCGAGCAGTACTTC. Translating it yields CASSYSTAQAREQYF.

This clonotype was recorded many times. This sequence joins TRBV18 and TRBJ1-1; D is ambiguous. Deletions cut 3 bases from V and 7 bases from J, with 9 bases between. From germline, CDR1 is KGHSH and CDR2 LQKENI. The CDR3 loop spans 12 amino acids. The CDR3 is CASSPMRDEAFF. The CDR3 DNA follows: TGTGCCAGCTCACCTATGAGGGATGAAGCTTTCTTT.